This T cell receptor beta chain was sequenced during a study of OX40 agonist ivuxolimab in advanced cancers. Notes on the study in general: There was clonal expansion of CD4+ and CD8+ blood T cells by week 6 at 0.1 to 3.0 mg/kg.

The data were produced by immunoSEQ multiplex PCR, yet TCRdb's version contains in-frame clones alone and is incomplete. Of about 110,000 clones in the sample, about nine tenths were seen once. This CDR3 is 14 amino acids long. Germline CDR1 and CDR2: SGHAT and FQDESV (reference sequence). V shed 5 bases and J 10 bases; nucleotides not matched to a gene: 6. Samples of blood were obtained at baseline, on cycle 4 day 1, and on cycle 7 day 1. This clone turned up a few times. The antigen is not known. This chain links TRBV11-1 with TRBJ1-6; 9 bases map to TRBD1. This TCR derives from an adult with an advanced solid tumor such as melanoma, head and neck, liver or kidney cancer. This material consisted of CD4+ or CD8+ T cells sorted from blood, taken in a trial of the OX40 agonist ivuxolimab. The CDR3 protein is CASSPRDRASPLHF. The CDR3 DNA reads TGTGCCAGCAGCCCTAGGGACAGGGCCTCACCCCTCCACTTT.